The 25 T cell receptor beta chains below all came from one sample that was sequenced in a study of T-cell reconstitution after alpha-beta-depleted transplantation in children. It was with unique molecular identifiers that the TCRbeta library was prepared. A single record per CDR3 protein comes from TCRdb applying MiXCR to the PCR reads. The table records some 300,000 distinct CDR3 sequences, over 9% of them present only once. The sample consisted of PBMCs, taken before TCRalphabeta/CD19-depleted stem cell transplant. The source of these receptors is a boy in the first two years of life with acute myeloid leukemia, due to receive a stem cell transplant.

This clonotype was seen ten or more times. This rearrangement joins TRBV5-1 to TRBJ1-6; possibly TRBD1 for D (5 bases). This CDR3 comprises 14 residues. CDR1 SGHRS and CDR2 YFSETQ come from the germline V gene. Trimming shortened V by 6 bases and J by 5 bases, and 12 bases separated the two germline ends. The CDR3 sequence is CASKEGFDNSPLHF. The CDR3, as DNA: TGCGCCAGCAAGGAGGGGTTCGATAATTCACCCCTCCACTTT. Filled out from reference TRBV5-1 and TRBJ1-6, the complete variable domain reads KAGVTQTPRYLIKTRGQQVTLSCSPISGHRSVSWYQQTPGQGLQFLFEYFSETQRNKGNFPGRFSGRQFSNSRSEMNVSTLELGDSALYLCASKEGFDNSPLHFGNGTRLTVT.

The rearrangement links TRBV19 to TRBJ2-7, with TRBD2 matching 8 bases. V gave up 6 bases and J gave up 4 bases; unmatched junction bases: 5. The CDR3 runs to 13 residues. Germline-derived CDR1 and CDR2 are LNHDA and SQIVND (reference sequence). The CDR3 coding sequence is TGTGCCAGTAGGGGTAGCGGGAATTACGAGCAGTACTTC. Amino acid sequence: CASRGSGNYEQYF.

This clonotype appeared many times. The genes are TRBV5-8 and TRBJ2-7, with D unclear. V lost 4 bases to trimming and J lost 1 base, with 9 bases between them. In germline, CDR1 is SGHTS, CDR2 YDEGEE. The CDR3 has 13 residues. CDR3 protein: CASSPSPSYEQYF. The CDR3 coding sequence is TGTGCCAGCAGCCCCTCCCCATCCTACGAGCAGTACTTC.

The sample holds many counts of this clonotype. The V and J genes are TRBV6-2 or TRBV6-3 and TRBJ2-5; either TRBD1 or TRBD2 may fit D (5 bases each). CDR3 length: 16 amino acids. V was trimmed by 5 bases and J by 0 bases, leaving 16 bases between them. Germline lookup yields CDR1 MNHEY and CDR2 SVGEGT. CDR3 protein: CASSTPTGLHQETQYF. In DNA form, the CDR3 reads TGTGCCAGCAGTACGCCAACAGGACTCCACCAAGAGACCCAGTACTTC.

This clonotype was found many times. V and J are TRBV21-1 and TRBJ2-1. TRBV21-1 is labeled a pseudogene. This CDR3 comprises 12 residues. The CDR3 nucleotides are TGTGCCAGCAGCAAAAGGCTGGTTGAGCAGTTCTTC. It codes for CASSKRLVEQFF.

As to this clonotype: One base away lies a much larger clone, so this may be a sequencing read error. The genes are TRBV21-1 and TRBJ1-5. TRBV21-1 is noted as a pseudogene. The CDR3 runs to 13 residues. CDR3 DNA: TGTGCCAGCACCAGACACTCGAATCAGCCCCAGCATTTT. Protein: CASTRHSNQPQHF.

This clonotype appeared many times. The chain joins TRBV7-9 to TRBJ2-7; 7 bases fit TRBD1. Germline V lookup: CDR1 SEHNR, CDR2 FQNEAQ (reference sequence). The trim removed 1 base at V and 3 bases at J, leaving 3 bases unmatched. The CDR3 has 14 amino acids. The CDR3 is CASSLVAGGYEQYF. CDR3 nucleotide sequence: TGTGCCAGCAGCTTAGTGGCAGGGGGCTACGAGCAGTACTTC.

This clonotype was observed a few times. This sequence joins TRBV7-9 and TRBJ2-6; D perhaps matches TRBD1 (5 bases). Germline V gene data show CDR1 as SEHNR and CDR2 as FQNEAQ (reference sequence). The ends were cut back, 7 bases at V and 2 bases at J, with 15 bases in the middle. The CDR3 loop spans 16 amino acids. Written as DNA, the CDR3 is TGTGCCAGCATGACGAAGGGGCTAGCTGGGGCCAACGTCCTGACTTTC. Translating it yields CASMTKGLAGANVLTF.

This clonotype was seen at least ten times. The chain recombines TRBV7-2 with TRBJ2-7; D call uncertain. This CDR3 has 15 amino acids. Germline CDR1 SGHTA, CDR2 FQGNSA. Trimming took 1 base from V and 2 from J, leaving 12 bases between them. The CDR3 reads CASSLVDVAPYEQYF. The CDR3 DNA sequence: TGTGCCAGCAGCTTAGTGGACGTCGCCCCCTACGAGCAGTACTTC.

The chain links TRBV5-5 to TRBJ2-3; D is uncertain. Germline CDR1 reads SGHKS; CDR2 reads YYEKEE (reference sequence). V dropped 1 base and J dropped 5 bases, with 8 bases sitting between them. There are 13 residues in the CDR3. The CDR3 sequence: CASSLRRQDTQYF. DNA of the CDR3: TGTGCCAGCAGCTTGCGGCGGCAAGATACGCAGTATTTT.

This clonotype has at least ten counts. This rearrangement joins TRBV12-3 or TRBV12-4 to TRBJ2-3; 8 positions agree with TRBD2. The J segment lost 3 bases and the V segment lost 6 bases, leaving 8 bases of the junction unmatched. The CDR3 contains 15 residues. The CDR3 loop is CASSHGAGGTDTQYF. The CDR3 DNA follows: TGTGCCAGCAGCCACGGGGCGGGGGGTACAGATACGCAGTATTTT.

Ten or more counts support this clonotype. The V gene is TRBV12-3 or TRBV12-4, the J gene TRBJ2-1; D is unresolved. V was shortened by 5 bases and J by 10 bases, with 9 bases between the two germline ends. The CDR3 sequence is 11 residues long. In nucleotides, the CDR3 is TGTGCCAGCAGTCCGTACAGAGAGCAGTTCTTC. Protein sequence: CASSPYREQFF.

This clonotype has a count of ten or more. CDR3 sequence (DNA): TGTGCCAGCAGCTTTTTGCCCAGGGAGACCCAGTACTTC. This codes for CASSFLPRETQYF. The chain links TRBV7-2 to TRBJ2-5; no reliable D call. The CDR3 consists of 13 residues. CDR1 SGHTA and CDR2 FQGNSA come from the germline V gene. Trimming stripped 3 bases from V and 5 bases from J, with 10 bases between.

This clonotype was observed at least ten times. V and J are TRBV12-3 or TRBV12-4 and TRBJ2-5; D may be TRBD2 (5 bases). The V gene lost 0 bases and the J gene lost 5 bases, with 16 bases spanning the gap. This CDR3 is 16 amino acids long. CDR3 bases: TGTGCCAGCAGTTTAGCGCTGGAGGTCCCAGCGGAGACCCAGTACTTC. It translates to CASSLALEVPAETQYF.

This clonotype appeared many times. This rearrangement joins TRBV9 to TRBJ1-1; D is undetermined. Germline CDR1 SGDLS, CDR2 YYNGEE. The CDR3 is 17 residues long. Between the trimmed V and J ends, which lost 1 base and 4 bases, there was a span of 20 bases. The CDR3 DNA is TGTGCCAGCAGCGTACTTGAAAACGGGATTGATTGCACTGAAGCTTTCTTT. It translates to CASSVLENGIDCTEAFF.

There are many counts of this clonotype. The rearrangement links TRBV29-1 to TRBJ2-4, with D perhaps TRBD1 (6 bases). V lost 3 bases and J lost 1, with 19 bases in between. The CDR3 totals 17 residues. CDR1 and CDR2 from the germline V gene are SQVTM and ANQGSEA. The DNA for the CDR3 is TGCAGCGTTGACCGAGGGAAAGGGGGATCGGCCAAAAACATTCAGTACTTC. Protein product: CSVDRGKGGSAKNIQYF.

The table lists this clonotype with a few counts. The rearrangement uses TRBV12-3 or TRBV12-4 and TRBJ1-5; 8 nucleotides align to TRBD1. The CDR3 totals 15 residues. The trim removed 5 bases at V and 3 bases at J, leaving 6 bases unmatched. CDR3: CASSRPGGLNQPQHF. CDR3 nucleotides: TGTGCCAGCAGTCGACCAGGGGGCCTCAATCAGCCCCAGCATTTT.

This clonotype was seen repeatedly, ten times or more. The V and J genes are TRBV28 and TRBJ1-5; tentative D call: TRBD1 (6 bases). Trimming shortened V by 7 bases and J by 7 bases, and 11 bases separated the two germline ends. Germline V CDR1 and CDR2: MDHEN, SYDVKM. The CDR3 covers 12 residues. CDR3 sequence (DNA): TGTGCCAGCACCGGGACAATCCAGCCCCAGCATTTT. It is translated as CASTGTIQPQHF.

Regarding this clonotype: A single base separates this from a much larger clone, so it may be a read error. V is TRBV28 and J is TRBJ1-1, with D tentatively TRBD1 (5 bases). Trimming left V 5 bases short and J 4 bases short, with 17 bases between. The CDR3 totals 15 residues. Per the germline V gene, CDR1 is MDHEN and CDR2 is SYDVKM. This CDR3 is CASSVPREMATEAFF. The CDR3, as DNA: TGTGCCAGCAGTGTCCCCAGGGAGATGGCCACTGAAGCTTTCTTT.

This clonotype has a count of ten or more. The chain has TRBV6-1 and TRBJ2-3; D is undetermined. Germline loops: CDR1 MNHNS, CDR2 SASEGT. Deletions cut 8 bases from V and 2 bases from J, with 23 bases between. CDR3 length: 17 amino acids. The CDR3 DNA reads TGTGCCAGCGACGGTCCCATAGGGATAGGAATCACAGATACGCAGTATTTT. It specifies CASDGPIGIGITDTQYF.

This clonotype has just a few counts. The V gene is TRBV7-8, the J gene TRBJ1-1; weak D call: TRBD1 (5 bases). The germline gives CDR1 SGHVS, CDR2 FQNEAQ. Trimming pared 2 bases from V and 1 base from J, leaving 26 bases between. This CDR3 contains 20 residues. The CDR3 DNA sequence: TGTGCCAGCAGCTTATCCTGGGTGATCATGGGCGGTAGGGGGAACACTGAAGCTTTCTTT. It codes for CASSLSWVIMGGRGNTEAFF.

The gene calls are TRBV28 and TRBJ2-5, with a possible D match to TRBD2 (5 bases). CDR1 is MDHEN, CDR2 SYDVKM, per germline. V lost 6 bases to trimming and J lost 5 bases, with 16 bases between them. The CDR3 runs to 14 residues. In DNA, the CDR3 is TGTGCCAGCAGGGACGGGAATCCGCCGGAGACCCAGTACTTC. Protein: CASRDGNPPETQYF.

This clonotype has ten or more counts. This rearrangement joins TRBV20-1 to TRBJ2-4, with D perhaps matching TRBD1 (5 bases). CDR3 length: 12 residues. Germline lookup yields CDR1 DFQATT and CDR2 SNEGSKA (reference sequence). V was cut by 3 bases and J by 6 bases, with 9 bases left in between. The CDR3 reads CSASWQGNIQYF. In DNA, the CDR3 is TGCAGTGCTAGTTGGCAGGGAAACATTCAGTACTTC.

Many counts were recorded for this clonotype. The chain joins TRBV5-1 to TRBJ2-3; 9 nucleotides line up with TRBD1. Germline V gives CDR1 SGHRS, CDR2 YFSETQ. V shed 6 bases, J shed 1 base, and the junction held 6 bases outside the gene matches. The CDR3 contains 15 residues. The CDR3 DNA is TGCGCCAGCAACAGAAGGACAGGGGGCACAGATACGCAGTATTTT. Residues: CASNRRTGGTDTQYF.

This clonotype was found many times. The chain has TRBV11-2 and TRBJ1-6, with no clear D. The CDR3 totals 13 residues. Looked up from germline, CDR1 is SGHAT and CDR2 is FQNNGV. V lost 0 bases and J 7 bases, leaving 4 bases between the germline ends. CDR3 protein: CASSLEPNSPLHF. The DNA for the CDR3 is TGTGCCAGCAGCTTAGAACCGAATTCACCCCTCCACTTT.